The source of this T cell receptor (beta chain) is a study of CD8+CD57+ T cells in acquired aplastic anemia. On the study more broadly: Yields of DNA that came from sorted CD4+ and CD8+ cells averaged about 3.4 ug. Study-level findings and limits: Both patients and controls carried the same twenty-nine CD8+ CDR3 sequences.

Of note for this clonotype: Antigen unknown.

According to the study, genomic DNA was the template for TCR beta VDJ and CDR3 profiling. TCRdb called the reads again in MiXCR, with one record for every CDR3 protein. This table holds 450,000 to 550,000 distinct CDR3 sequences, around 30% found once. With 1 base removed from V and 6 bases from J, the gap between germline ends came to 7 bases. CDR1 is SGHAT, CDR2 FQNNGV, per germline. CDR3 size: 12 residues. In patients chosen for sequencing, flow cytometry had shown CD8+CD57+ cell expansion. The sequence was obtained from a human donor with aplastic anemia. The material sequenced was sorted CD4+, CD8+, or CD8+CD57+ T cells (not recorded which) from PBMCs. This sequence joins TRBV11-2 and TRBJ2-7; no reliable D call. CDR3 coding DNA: TGTGCCAGCAGCTTAGTGTCGAGCGAGCAGTACTTC. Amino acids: CASSLVSSEQYF. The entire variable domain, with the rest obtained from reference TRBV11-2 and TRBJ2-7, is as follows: EAGVAQSPRYKIIEKRQSVAFWCNPISGHATLYWYQQILGQGPKLLIQFQNNGVVDDSQLPKDRFSAERLKGVDSTLKIQPAKLEDSAVYLCASSLVSSEQYFGPGTRLTVT.